Shown below are 23 T cell receptor beta chains from a single sample sequenced in a study of CXCR3-negative and CXCR3-positive naive CD8 T cells. Study-level results: More hydrophobic TRB CDR3s were found in CXCR3-positive naive cells than in CXCR3-negative naive cells.

TRB cDNA libraries were made by UMI-labeled 5' RACE. TCRdb derives one entry per CDR3 protein from the 5' RACE reads, leaving out DNA. This listing includes about 150,000 distinct CDR3 sequences. These receptors have no known antigen. The sequencing input was naive CXCR3+ CD8+ T cells from blood. Stated subset: CD45RO-CCR7+CD27+CD95- naive CD8+ T cells expressing CXCR3 (TNR3+). The receptors were gathered from a human donor in good health. Some clones in this sample may be carry-over from other donors' samples.

The rearrangement uses TRBV12-3 or TRBV12-4 and TRBJ1-5; the D call from TCRdb, TRBD1, cannot be confirmed without DNA. This CDR3 contains 14 residues. CDR3 in amino acids: CASSGQTFNQPQHF.

The chain links TRBV12-3 or TRBV12-4 to TRBJ1-5; there is no DNA to check the TCRdb D call of TRBD1. CDR3 length: 14 amino acids. CDR3 amino acids: CASSQGFANQPQHF.

The chain is built from TRBV30 and TRBJ1-1. Germline assignment: CDR1 GTSNPN and CDR2 SVGIG (reference sequence). The CDR3 totals 13 residues. CDR3 protein: CAWSVGDNTEAFF. Based on the CDR3 plus reference TRBV30 and TRBJ1-1, the full variable domain is SQTIHQWPATLVQPVGSPLSLECTVEGTSNPNLYWYRQAAGRGLQLLFYSVGIGQISSEVPQNLSASRPQDRQFILSSKKLLLSDSGFYLCAWSVGDNTEAFFGQGTRLTVV.

The CDR3 is CAWSVVAGDNEQFF. The rearrangement uses TRBV30 and TRBJ2-1; lacking DNA, the TRBD2 call made by TCRdb goes unchecked. In germline, CDR1 is GTSNPN, CDR2 SVGIG (reference sequence). The CDR3 sequence is 14 residues long.

The chain has TRBV7-3 and TRBJ2-3; TCRdb's D call, TRBD1, is unchecked because there is no DNA. The CDR3 is 15 amino acids. Germline V gene data show CDR1 as SGHTA and CDR2 as FQGTGA. CDR3 in amino acids: CASSATGASTDTQYF.

The V call is TRBV12-3 or TRBV12-4, the J call TRBJ2-7; the D gene TCRdb calls, TRBD1, cannot be checked with no DNA. CDR3 length: 12 residues. The CDR3 sequence is CASSLGTVEQYF.

The chain links TRBV20-1 to TRBJ1-1; without DNA, the TCRdb call of TRBD1 cannot be checked. The CDR3 is made up of 13 amino acids. Germline assignment: CDR1 DFQATT and CDR2 SNEGSKA (reference sequence). CDR3 amino acids: CSARDRGHTEAFF.

This sequence joins TRBV28 and TRBJ2-3. CDR3 length equals 14 residues. Germline loops: CDR1 MDHEN, CDR2 SYDVKM. The CDR3 reads CASSYLARADTQYF.

The chain couples TRBV29-1 to TRBJ1-2. There are 14 residues in the CDR3. Looked up from germline, CDR1 is SQVTM and CDR2 is ANQGSEA. The CDR3 here is CSVEDLGANYGYTF.

The gene calls are TRBV20-1 and TRBJ1-1; the TCRdb D gene call, TRBD1, has no DNA to confirm it. Looked up from germline, CDR1 is DFQATT and CDR2 is SNEGSKA (reference sequence). The CDR3 contains 14 residues. CDR3 sequence: CSARVTGWNTEAFF.

CDR3 protein: CSVTGDPNTEAFF. This chain connects TRBV29-1 to TRBJ1-1; TCRdb's D call of TRBD1 is untestable without DNA. CDR1 and CDR2 from the germline V gene are SQVTM and ANQGSEA. The CDR3 consists of 13 residues. Full variable domain (remainder filled in from reference TRBV29-1 and TRBJ1-1): SAVISQKPSRDICQRGTSLTIQCQVDSQVTMMFWYRQQPGQSLTLIATANQGSEATYESGFVIDKFPISRPNLTFSTLTVSNMSPEDSSIYLCSVTGDPNTEAFFGQGTRLTVV.

The J gene is TRBJ1-5, the V gene TRBV28. Germline V gives CDR1 MDHEN, CDR2 SYDVKM. The length of the CDR3 is 14 residues. CDR3: CASSSISGNQPQHF.

This chain connects TRBV28 to TRBJ1-5. Germline-derived CDR1 and CDR2 are MDHEN and SYDVKM. The CDR3 has 14 amino acids. The CDR3 loop is CASSLWGSNQPQHF.

The chain has TRBV4-3 and TRBJ1-5. The CDR3 extends over 13 amino acids. The germline V gene encodes CDR1 LGHNA and CDR2 YSLEER. The CDR3 region is CASSQQMDQPQHF.

The gene calls are TRBV12-3 or TRBV12-4 and TRBJ1-5; as DNA is missing, the TRBD1 call by TCRdb cannot be tested. This CDR3 is built from 14 residues. CDR3 in amino acids: CASSLAAGHQPQHF.

The V and J genes are TRBV4-1 and TRBJ2-7; the D call of TRBD1 rests on TCRdb alone, since no DNA is present to check it. Germline V gives CDR1 MGHRA, CDR2 YSYEKL. The CDR3 is made up of 17 amino acids. The CDR3 loop is CASSQGGVRGYSYEQYF.

The rearrangement joins TRBV28 to TRBJ2-3; TCRdb selects TRBD2, and the lack of DNA leaves this call unchecked. Germline V CDR1 and CDR2: MDHEN, SYDVKM. The CDR3 totals 12 residues. CDR3 loop: CASRVGTDTQYF.

The rearrangement links TRBV4-1 to TRBJ2-7; TCRdb gives TRBD2 as the D gene, but with no DNA this cannot be confirmed. CDR3 length: 14 amino acids. From germline, CDR1 is MGHRA and CDR2 YSYEKL. CDR3 region: CASSQVGTLLEQYF.

The rearrangement uses TRBV3-1 and TRBJ2-2; TCRdb's D gene call, TRBD1, goes unchecked for lack of DNA. CDR1 LGHDT and CDR2 YNNKEL come from the germline V gene (reference sequence). The length of the CDR3 is 15 residues. CDR3 sequence reads: CASKPPGQKAGELFF.

This chain connects TRBV13 to TRBJ1-1. The V gene's germline CDR1 is PRHDT and CDR2 FYEKMQ (reference sequence). The CDR3 is made up of 16 amino acids. CDR3 protein: CASSLAPGRLNTEAFF. The full variable domain, rest sourced from reference TRBV13 and TRBJ1-1, is AAGVIQSPRHLIKEKRETATLKCYPIPRHDTVYWYQQGPGQDPQFLISFYEKMQSDKGSIPDRFSAQQFSDYHSELNMSSLELGDSALYFCASSLAPGRLNTEAFFGQGTRLTVV.

The V gene is TRBV19, the J gene TRBJ2-7; TCRdb names TRBD2, which stays unverified in the absence of DNA. Germline-derived CDR1 and CDR2 are LNHDA and SQIVND (reference sequence). This CDR3 spans 15 amino acids. CDR3 residues: CASSMGASGTSEQYF.

The genes are TRBV29-1 and TRBJ1-1. Per germline, CDR1 SQVTM and CDR2 ANQGSEA. The CDR3 extends over 14 amino acids. The CDR3: CSVSFGQPITEAFF.

The gene calls are TRBV7-6 and TRBJ1-1; TCRdb calls TRBD1, which cannot be checked without DNA. Germline assignment: CDR1 SGHVS and CDR2 FNYEAQ. This CDR3 contains 15 residues. The CDR3: CASSPWDRVNTEAFF.